This entry is about one T cell receptor beta chain. Its antigen is unknown. Carrying UMI labels, the TRB cDNA libraries were prepared through 5' RACE. TCRdb re-called the 5' RACE reads; one entry per CDR3 protein, DNA not given. This table holds about 62,000 distinct CDR3 sequences. CDR1 is MNHEY, CDR2 SVGAGI, per germline. This CDR3 contains 13 residues. The sample comes from a study of CXCR3-negative and CXCR3-positive naive CD8 T cells. Turning to the study itself: Some 140 million TRB reads were obtained in total, which works out to about 1.5 +/- 0.3 million per library.

Study results and limitations: With respect to TRBV-TRBJ usage, naive CXCR3-negative and CXCR3-positive cells were similar; memory differed.

With some 300,000 cells each, the CD8+ T cell subsets were individually sorted in triplicate. The specimen sequenced was naive CXCR3- CD8+ T cells from blood. The subset here: CD45RO-CCR7+CD27+CD95- naive CD8+ T cells lacking CXCR3 (TNR3-). This clonotype was sampled from a human donor in good health. Some clones in this sample may be carry-over from other donors' samples. The V gene is TRBV6-5, the J gene TRBJ2-2; the D call of TRBD2 rests on TCRdb alone, since no DNA is present to check it. The CDR3 loop reads CASGAGGAGELFF.